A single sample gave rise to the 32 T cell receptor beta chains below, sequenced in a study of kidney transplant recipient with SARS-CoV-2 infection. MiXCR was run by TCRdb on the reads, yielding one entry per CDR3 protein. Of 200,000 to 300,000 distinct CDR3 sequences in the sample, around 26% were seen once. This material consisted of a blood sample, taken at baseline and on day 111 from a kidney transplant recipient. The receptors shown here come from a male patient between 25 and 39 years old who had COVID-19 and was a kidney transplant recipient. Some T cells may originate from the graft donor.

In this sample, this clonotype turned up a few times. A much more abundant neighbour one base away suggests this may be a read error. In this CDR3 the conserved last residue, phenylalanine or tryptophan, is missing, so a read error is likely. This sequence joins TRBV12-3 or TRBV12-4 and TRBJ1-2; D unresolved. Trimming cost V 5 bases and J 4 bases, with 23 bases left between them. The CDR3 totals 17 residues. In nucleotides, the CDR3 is TGTGCCAGCAGTCCGAAACCCAGCTTCCGAAAGACCTATGGCTACACCCTC. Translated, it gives CASSPKPSFRKTYGYTL.

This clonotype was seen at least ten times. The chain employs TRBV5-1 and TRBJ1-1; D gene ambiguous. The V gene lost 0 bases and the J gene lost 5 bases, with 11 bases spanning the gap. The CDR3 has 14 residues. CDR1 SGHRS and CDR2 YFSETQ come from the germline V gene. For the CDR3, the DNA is TGCGCCAGCAGCTTGGAATCCGCGGGTACTGAAGCTTTCTTT. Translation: CASSLESAGTEAFF.

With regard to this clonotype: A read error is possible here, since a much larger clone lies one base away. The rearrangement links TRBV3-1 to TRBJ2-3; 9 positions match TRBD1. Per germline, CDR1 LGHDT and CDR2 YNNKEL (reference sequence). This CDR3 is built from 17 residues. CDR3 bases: TGTGCCGGCAGCCAGGTTCCGACAGGGGGGACCACAGATACGCAGTATTTT. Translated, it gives CAGSQVPTGGTTDTQYF.

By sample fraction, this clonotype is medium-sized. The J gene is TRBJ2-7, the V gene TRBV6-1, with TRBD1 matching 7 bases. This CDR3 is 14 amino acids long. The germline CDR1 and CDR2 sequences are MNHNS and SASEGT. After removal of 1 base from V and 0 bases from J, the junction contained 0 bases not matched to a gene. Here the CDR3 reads CASSEGDSSYEQYV. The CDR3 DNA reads TGTGCCAGCAGTGAAGGGGACAGCTCCTACGAGCAGTACGTC.

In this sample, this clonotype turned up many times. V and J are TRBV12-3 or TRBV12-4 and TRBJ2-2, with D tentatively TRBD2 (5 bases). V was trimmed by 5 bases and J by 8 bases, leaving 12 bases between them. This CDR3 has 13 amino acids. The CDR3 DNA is TGTGCCAGCAGTCTCCCACTAGGAGGGGAGCTGTTTTTT. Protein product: CASSLPLGGELFF.

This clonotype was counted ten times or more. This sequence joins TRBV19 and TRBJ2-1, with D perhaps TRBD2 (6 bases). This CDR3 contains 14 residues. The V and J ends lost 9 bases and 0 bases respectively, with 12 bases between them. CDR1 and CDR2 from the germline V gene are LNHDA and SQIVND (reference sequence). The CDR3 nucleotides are TGTGCCAGCAGCCGGGGGAGCTCCTACAATGAGCAGTTCTTC. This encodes CASSRGSSYNEQFF.

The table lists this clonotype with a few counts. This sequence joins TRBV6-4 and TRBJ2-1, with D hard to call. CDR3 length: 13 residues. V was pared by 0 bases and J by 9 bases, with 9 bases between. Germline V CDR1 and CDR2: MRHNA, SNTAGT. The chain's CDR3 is CASSDSSTGEQFF. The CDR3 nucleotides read TGTGCCAGCAGTGACTCGAGTACCGGTGAGCAGTTCTTC.

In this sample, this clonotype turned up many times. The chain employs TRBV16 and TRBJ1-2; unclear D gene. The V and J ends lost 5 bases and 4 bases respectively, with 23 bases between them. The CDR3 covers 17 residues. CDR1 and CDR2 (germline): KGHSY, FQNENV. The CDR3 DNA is TGTGCCAGCAGCGACTTGGCGGTCGTTAGAAAGACCTATGGCTACACCTTC. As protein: CASSDLAVVRKTYGYTF.

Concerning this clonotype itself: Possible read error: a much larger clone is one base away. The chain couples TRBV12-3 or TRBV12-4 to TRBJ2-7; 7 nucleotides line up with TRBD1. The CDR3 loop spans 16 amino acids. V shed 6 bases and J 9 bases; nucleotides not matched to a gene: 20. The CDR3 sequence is CASRGGQGSGTCGQYF. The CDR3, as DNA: TGTGCCAGCAGAGGGGGCCAGGGTTCAGGGACGTGCGGGCAGTACTTC.

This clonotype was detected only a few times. CDR3 in DNA: TGTGCCAGCAGTTTGGATGGGCCCTCTGGGGCCAACGTCCTGACTTTC. It yields the protein CASSLDGPSGANVLTF. This rearrangement joins TRBV28 to TRBJ2-6; D unresolved. The ends were cut back, 3 bases at V and 0 bases at J, with 9 bases in the middle. Germline CDR1 is MDHEN and CDR2 is SYDVKM. CDR3 length equals 16 residues.

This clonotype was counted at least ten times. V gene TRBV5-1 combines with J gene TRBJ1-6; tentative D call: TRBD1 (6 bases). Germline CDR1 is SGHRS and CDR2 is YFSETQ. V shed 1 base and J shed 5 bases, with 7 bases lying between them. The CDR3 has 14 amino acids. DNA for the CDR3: TGCGCCAGCAGCTTGTGGGGGCATAATTCACCCCTCCACTTT. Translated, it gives CASSLWGHNSPLHF. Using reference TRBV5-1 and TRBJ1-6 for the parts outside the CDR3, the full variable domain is KAGVTQTPRYLIKTRGQQVTLSCSPISGHRSVSWYQQTPGQGLQFLFEYFSETQRNKGNFPGRFSGRQFSNSRSEMNVSTLELGDSALYLCASSLWGHNSPLHFGNGTRLTVT.

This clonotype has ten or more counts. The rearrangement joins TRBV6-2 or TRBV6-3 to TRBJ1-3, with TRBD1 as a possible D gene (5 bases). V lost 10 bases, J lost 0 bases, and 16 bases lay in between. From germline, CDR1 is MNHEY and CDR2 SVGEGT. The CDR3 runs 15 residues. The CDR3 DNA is TGTGCCACCACTCCCTCGGACAACTCTGGAAACACCATATATTTT. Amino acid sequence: CATTPSDNSGNTIYF.

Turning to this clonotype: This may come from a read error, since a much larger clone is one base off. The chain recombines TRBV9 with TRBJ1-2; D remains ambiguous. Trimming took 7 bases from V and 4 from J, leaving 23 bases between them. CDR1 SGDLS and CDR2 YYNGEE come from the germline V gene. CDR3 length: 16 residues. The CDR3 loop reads CASWSMHSRKTYGYTF. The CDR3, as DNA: TGTGCCAGCTGGAGTATGCACTCAAGAAAGACCTATGGCTACACCTTC.

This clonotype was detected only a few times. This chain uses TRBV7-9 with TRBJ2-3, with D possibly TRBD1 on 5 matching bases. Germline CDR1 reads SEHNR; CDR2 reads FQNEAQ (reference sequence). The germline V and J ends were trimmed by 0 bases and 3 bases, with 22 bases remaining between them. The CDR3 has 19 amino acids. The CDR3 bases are TGTGCCAGCAGCTTAGCTAAAGGGCGTGTTGACAGTACGACAGATACGCAGTATTTT. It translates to CASSLAKGRVDSTTDTQYF.

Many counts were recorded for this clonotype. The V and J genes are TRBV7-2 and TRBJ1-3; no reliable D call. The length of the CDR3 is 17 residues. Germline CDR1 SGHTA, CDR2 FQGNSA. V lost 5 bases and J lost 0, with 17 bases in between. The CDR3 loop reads CASSPYTQAFSGNTIYF. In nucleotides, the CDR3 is TGTGCCAGCAGCCCATACACCCAGGCTTTCTCTGGAAACACCATATATTTT.

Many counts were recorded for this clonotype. This CDR3 is CASSDWQNTEAFF. The CDR3 DNA follows: TGTGCCAGCAGTGACTGGCAGAACACTGAAGCTTTCTTT. The chain couples TRBV6-5 to TRBJ1-1; D unclear. V was pared by 5 bases and J by 1 base, with 8 bases between. The CDR3 sequence is 13 residues long. CDR1 and CDR2 (germline): MNHEY, SVGAGI.

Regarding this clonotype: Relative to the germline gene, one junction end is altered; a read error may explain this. DNA of the CDR3: TGTGCCAGCAGACCCTCTGGGGGAAGAGAGGCCCAGTACTTC. Protein product: CASRPSGGREAQYF. V usage is TRBV7-6 and J usage is TRBJ2-5; D assignment may be TRBD1 or TRBD2 (5 bases each). This CDR3 is 14 amino acids long. CDR1 SGHVS and CDR2 FNYEAQ come from the germline V gene.

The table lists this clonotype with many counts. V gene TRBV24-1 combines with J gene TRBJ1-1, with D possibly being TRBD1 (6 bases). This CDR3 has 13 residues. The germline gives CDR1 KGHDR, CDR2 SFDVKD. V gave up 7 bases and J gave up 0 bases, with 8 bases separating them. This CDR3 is CATRQGLNTEAFF. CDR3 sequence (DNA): TGTGCCACCAGACAGGGACTGAACACTGAAGCTTTCTTT.

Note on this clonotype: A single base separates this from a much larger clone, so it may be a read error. The CDR3 reads CASSFPGHGSYTQYF. The CDR3 nucleotides read TGTGCCAGCAGTTTTCCAGGACATGGGTCATATACGCAGTATTTT. The V and J genes are TRBV28 and TRBJ2-3; TRBD1 is a possible D gene (5 bases). The ends were cut back, 3 bases at V and 7 bases at J, with 17 bases in the middle. CDR3 size: 15 residues. The V gene's germline CDR1 is MDHEN and CDR2 SYDVKM.

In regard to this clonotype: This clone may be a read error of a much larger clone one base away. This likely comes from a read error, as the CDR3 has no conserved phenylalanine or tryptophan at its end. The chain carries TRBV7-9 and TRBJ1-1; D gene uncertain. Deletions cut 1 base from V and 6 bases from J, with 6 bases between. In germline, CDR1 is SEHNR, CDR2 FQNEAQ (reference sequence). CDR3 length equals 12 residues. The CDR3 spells CASSLGPSEAFL. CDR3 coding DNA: TGTGCCAGCAGCTTAGGCCCGTCTGAAGCTTTCCTT.

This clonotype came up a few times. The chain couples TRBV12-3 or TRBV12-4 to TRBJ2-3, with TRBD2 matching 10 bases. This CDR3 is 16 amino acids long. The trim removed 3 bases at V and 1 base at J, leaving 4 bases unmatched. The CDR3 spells CASSFAGTSGTDTQYF. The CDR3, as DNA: TGTGCCAGCAGTTTCGCCGGGACTAGCGGCACAGATACGCAGTATTTT.

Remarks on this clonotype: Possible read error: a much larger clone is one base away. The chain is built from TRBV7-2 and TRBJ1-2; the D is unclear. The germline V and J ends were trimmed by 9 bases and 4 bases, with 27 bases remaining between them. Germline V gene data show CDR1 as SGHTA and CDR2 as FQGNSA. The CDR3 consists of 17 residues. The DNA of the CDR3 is TGTGCCAGAAGCAGTCCAGCCAGAGACGGAAAGACCTATGGCTACACCTTC. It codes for CARSSPARDGKTYGYTF.

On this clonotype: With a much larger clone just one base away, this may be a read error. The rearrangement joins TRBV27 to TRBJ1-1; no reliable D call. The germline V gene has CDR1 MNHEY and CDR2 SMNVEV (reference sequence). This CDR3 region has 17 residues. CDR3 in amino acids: CDSSLFGPASIGTEAFF. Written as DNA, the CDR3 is TGTGACAGCAGTTTATTTGGCCCGGCTTCCATCGGCACTGAAGCTTTCTTT.

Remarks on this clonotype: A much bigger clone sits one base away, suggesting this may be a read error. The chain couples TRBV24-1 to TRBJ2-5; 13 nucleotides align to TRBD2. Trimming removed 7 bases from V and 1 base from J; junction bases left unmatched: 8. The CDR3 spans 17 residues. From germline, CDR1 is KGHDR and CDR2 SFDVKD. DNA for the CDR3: TGTGCCACCAGCGGGACTAGCGGGAAGCGACCCCAAGAGACCCAGTACTTC. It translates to CATSGTSGKRPQETQYF.

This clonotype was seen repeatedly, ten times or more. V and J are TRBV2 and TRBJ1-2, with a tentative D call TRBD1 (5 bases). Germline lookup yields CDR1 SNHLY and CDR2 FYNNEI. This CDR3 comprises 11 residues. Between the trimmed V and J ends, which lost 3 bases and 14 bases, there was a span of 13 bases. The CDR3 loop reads CASSDGQGGTF. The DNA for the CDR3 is TGTGCCAGCAGTGATGGCCAGGGCGGGACCTTC.

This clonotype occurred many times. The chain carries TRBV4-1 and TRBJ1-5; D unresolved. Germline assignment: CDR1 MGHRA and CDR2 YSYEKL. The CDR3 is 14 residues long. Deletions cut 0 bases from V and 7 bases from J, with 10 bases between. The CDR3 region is CASSQDGRGQPQHF. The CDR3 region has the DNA TGCGCCAGCAGCCAAGATGGACGGGGACAGCCCCAGCATTTT.

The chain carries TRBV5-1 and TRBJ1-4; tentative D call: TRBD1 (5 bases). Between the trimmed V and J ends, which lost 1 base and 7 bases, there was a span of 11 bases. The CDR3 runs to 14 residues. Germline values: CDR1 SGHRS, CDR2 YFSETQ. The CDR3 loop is CASSLLQEGEKLFF. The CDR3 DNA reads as TGCGCCAGCAGCTTGCTACAGGAGGGTGAAAAACTGTTTTTT. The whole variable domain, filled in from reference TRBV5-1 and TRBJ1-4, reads KAGVTQTPRYLIKTRGQQVTLSCSPISGHRSVSWYQQTPGQGLQFLFEYFSETQRNKGNFPGRFSGRQFSNSRSEMNVSTLELGDSALYLCASSLLQEGEKLFFGSGTQLSVL.

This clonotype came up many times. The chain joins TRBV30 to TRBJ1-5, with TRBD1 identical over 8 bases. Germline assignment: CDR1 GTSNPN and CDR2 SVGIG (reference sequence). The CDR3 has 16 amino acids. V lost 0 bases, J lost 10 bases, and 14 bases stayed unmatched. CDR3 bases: TGTGCCTGGAGTGTACGAGCAGGGGGCCCAATCAACCCCCAGCATTTT. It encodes CAWSVRAGGPINPQHF.

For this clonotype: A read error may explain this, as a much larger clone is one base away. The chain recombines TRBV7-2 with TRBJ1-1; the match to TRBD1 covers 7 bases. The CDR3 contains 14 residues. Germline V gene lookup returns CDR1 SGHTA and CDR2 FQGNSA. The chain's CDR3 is CASSFGTENTETFF. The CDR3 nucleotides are TGTGCCAGCAGCTTCGGGACAGAGAACACTGAAACTTTCTTT. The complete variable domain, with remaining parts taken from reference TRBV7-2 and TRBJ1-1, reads GAGVSQSPSNKVTEKGKDVELRCDPISGHTALYWYRQSLGQGLEFLIYFQGNSAPDKSGLPSDRFSAERTGGSVSTLTIQRTQQEDSAVYLCASSFGTENTETFFGQGTRLTVV.

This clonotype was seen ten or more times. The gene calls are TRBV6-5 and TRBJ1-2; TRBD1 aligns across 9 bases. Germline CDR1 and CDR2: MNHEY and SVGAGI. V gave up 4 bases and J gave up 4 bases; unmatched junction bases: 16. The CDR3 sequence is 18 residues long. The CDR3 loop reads CASSSVFSGTGSSYGYTF. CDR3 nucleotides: TGTGCCAGCAGTTCCGTCTTTTCCGGGACAGGGAGCAGCTATGGCTACACCTTC.

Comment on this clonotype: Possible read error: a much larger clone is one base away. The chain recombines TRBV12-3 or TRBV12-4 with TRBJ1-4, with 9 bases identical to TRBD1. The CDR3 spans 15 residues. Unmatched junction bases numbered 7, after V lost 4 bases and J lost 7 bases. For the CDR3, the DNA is TGTGCCAGCAGTTCCACAGGGGGCGAAAGTGAAAAACTGTTTTTT. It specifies CASSSTGGESEKLFF.

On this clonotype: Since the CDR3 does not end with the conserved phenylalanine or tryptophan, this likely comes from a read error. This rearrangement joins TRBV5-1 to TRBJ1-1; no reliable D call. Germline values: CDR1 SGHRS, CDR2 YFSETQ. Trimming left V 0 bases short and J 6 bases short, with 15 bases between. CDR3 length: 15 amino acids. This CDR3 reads CASSLEGNPGPEAFL. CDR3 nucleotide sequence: TGCGCCAGCAGCTTGGAGGGCAACCCAGGCCCTGAAGCTTTCCTT.